The 32 T cell receptor beta chains listed next were all sequenced from one sample in a study of T cells after posttransplantation cyclophosphamide. Sequencing used immunoSEQ multiplex PCR; TCRdb keeps in-frame clones, though not all of them. The table shows 20,000 to 25,000 clones, with approximately 76% occurring only once. The sequencing sample was made of memory CD4+ T cells sorted from PBMCs. These receptors all come from a woman aged 60-75 years in good health, CMV-negative, and a related stem cell transplant donor.

Notes on this clone: Other nucleotide sequences from this sample produce the same CDR3. The chain couples TRBV2 to TRBJ2-1; D not certain. The V and J ends lost 8 bases and 4 bases respectively, with 18 bases between them. Looked up from germline, CDR1 is SNHLY and CDR2 is FYNNEI. The CDR3 consists of 15 residues. CDR3 residues: CASVGRSREYNEQFF. The CDR3 nucleotides are TGTGCCAGCGTCGGTCGGAGCCGAGAGTACAATGAGCAGTTCTTC.

This chain joins TRBV19 and TRBJ1-5, with no clear D. V lost 3 bases and J 3 bases, leaving 12 bases between the germline ends. Per germline, CDR1 LNHDA and CDR2 SQIVND (reference sequence). The CDR3 totals 15 residues. DNA for the CDR3: TGTGCCAGTAGTATGGGCCGGTGGGTCAATCAGCCCCAGCATTTT. Translating it yields CASSMGRWVNQPQHF.

This rearrangement joins TRBV13 to TRBJ1-1; the match to TRBD1 covers 9 bases. The CDR3 length is 13 residues. V trimming: 5 bases; J trimming: 4 bases; junction bases outside the gene matches: 2. Germline CDR1 is PRHDT and CDR2 is FYEKMQ (reference sequence). The CDR3 region has the DNA TGTGCCAGCAGCCTGACAGGGGGCACTGAAGCTTTCTTT. Its translation is CASSLTGGTEAFF.

The rearrangement uses TRBV7-7 and TRBJ2-5; possible D gene TRBD1, 6 bases. There are 15 residues in the CDR3. V lost 5 bases and J lost 2, with 15 bases in between. In germline, CDR1 is SSHAT, CDR2 FNYEAQ (reference sequence). CDR3 DNA sequence: TGTGCCAGCAGCCCCATGGGACAACTACAAGAGACCCAGTACTTC. Translation gives CASSPMGQLQETQYF.

The chain recombines TRBV6-5 with TRBJ1-5; 7 bases are a match to TRBD1. CDR3 length: 15 residues. Losses at the gene ends were 10 bases for V and 2 bases for J; bases not matched to a gene: 11. Germline CDR1 reads MNHEY; CDR2 reads SVGAGI. In DNA, the CDR3 is TGTGCCACTCAAATGACAGGGTCGGGCAATCAGCCCCAGCATTTT. This sequence encodes CATQMTGSGNQPQHF.

The chain employs TRBV20-1 and TRBJ1-1; D is perhaps TRBD1 (5 bases). CDR3 length equals 11 residues. V lost 7 bases and J lost 0, with 6 bases in between. Germline assignment: CDR1 DFQATT and CDR2 SNEGSKA (reference sequence). The CDR3: CSVDMNTEAFF. CDR3 DNA sequence: TGCAGTGTGGACATGAACACTGAAGCTTTCTTT.

This sequence joins TRBV9 and TRBJ2-7, with TRBD2 matching 7 bases. Germline CDR1 is SGDLS and CDR2 is YYNGEE. The ends lost 3 bases at V and 2 bases at J; junction bases unmatched: 5. The CDR3 has 14 amino acids. CDR3 amino acids: CASSAQSGTYEQYF. Here the CDR3 DNA reads TGTGCCAGCAGCGCCCAAAGCGGGACCTACGAGCAGTACTTC. The complete variable domain, with remaining parts taken from reference TRBV9 and TRBJ2-7, reads DSGVTQTPKHLITATGQRVTLRCSPRSGDLSVYWYQQSLDQGLQFLIQYYNGEERAKGNILERFSAQQFPDLHSELNLSSLELGDSALYFCASSAQSGTYEQYFGPGTRLTVT.

The rearrangement joins TRBV11-2 to TRBJ2-2, with D possibly being TRBD2 (6 bases). Trimming stripped 5 bases from V and 6 bases from J, with 16 bases between. Germline V gene lookup returns CDR1 SGHAT and CDR2 FQNNGV. The CDR3 has 15 residues. In DNA form, the CDR3 reads TGTGCCAGCAGCCGGCCCCGGGAGCGCGCCGGGGAGCTGTTTTTT. This codes for CASSRPRERAGELFF. Combining the CDR3 with reference TRBV11-2 and TRBJ2-2 gives the whole variable domain EAGVAQSPRYKIIEKRQSVAFWCNPISGHATLYWYQQILGQGPKLLIQFQNNGVVDDSQLPKDRFSAERLKGVDSTLKIQPAKLEDSAVYLCASSRPRERAGELFFGEGSRLTVL.

This clone was seen a single time. The V and J genes are TRBV27 and TRBJ2-3; D possibly corresponds to TRBD1 (6 bases). The V gene's germline CDR1 is MNHEY and CDR2 SMNVEV (reference sequence). The CDR3 length is 13 residues. V dropped 6 bases and J dropped 4 bases, with 11 bases sitting between them. CDR3 in amino acids: CASRQGVADTQYF. CDR3 nucleotide sequence: TGTGCCAGCAGACAGGGTGTCGCAGATACGCAGTATTTT.

The chain employs TRBV2 and TRBJ1-1, with D uncertain. The CDR3 has 13 amino acids. Trimming took off 3 bases at V and 3 bases at J, with 8 bases between the two ends. Germline V gene sequence: CDR1 SNHLY, CDR2 FYNNEI. For the CDR3, the DNA is TGTGCCAGCAGTGAGTTGGAGGACACTGAAGCTTTCTTT. The encoded protein is CASSELEDTEAFF.

A remark on this clone: At one end, the junction sequence differs from germline, possibly due to a read error. The chain carries TRBV7-7 and TRBJ2-6; D gene ambiguous. This CDR3 contains 14 residues. The germline V gene has CDR1 SSHAT and CDR2 FNYEAQ (reference sequence). CDR3 loop: CASSSGSGANVLTF. DNA for the CDR3: TGTGCTAGCAGCTCCGGCTCTGGGGCCAACGTCCTGACTTTC.

On this clone: The junction departs from germline at one end; a sequencing error may be responsible. The same CDR3 is also encoded by other DNA sequences in this sample. The chain uses TRBV2 and TRBJ2-1, with no clear D. Germline V CDR1 and CDR2: SNHLY, FYNNEI. There are 15 residues in the CDR3. For the CDR3, the DNA is TGTGCCAGCGTCGGTCGGAGCCGAGAGTACAACGAGCAGTTCTTC. Protein product: CASVGRSREYNEQFF.

This clone was observed a handful of times. V and J are TRBV7-6 and TRBJ2-3; 11 bases fit TRBD2. The CDR3 has 15 amino acids. The J segment lost 0 bases and the V segment lost 6 bases, leaving 2 bases of the junction unmatched. CDR1 and CDR2 from the germline V gene are SGHVS and FNYEAQ. The CDR3 DNA sequence: TGTGCCAGCAGGACTAGCGGGATGAGCACAGATACGCAGTATTTT. It is translated as CASRTSGMSTDTQYF.

In this sample, this clone turned up a few times. The V gene is TRBV7-3, the J gene TRBJ2-2, with 9 bases identical to TRBD2. The CDR3 extends over 16 amino acids. V lost 1 base, J lost 5 bases, and 5 bases stayed unmatched. CDR1 is SGHTA, CDR2 FQGTGA, per germline. CDR3 in amino acids: CASSLRGSGGTGELFF. The CDR3 DNA reads TGTGCCAGCAGCTTAAGGGGTAGCGGGGGTACCGGGGAGCTGTTTTTT.

Relative to its sample, this clone is medium-sized. The J gene is TRBJ1-4, the V gene TRBV5-1; possible D gene TRBD1, 6 bases. The CDR3 spans 15 residues. The germline V and J ends were trimmed by 0 bases and 3 bases, with 9 bases remaining between them. CDR1 is SGHRS and CDR2 is YFSETQ in the germline V gene. DNA for the CDR3: TGCGCCAGCAGCTTGGTCTACAGGGCTAATGAAAAACTGTTTTTT. Translated, it gives CASSLVYRANEKLFF.

This clone was counted a single time. CDR3 nucleotides: TGTGCCAGCAGCAAAGTCTCAGGGGGTGGGCCCCAGCATTTT. This sequence encodes CASSKVSGGGPQHF. The rearrangement joins TRBV21-1 to TRBJ1-5; the listed D gene, TRBD1, was not tested against the DNA. TRBV21-1 is recorded as a pseudogene. The CDR3 contains 14 residues.

A few counts support this clone. This chain connects TRBV9 to TRBJ2-7, with D hard to call. The CDR3 runs to 14 residues. From germline, CDR1 is SGDLS and CDR2 YYNGEE. The ends were cut back, 0 bases at V and 2 bases at J, with 9 bases in the middle. CDR3 nucleotides: TGTGCCAGCAGCGTAGACCTGCGGCCCTACGAGCAGTACTTC. Translated, it gives CASSVDLRPYEQYF.

This sequence joins TRBV7-9 and TRBJ1-6, with D maybe TRBD1 (6 bases). V gave up 10 bases and J gave up 10 bases, with 17 bases separating them. Germline V gene sequence: CDR1 SEHNR, CDR2 FQNEAQ (reference sequence). This CDR3 has 13 amino acids. CDR3 nucleotides: TGTGCCACCTCGACAGGTTGGGGCTCACCCCTCCACTTT. It yields the protein CATSTGWGSPLHF. Full variable domain (missing parts from reference TRBV7-9 and TRBJ1-6): DTGVSQNPRHKITKRGQNVTFRCDPISEHNRLYWYRQTLGQGPEFLTYFQNEAQLEKSRLLSDRFSAERPKGSFSTLEIQRTEQGDSAMYLCATSTGWGSPLHFGNGTRLTVT.

This rearrangement joins TRBV30 to TRBJ1-6; 7 bases map to TRBD1. Germline trimming cut 2 bases from V and 10 bases from J; bases unmatched to any gene: 14. This CDR3 has 16 amino acids. In germline, CDR1 is GTSNPN, CDR2 SVGIG (reference sequence). CDR3 in amino acids: CAWSNRAAGGKSPLHF. CDR3 nucleotides: TGTGCCTGGAGTAATCGGGCGGCAGGGGGGAAATCACCCCTCCACTTT.

The chain recombines TRBV29-1 with TRBJ2-7, with TRBD2 matching over 10 bases. Germline CDR1 and CDR2: SQVTM and ANQGSEA. Unmatched junction bases numbered 1, after V lost 5 bases and J lost 0 bases. CDR3 length: 13 amino acids. DNA for the CDR3: TGCAGCGTTCGACTAGCGGGCTCCTACGAGCAGTACTTC. It translates to CSVRLAGSYEQYF.

This clone was detected a few times. The chain joins TRBV27 to TRBJ1-1; 7 bases are shared with TRBD1. V was clipped by 4 bases and J by 7 bases; unmatched bases: 12. The germline V gene has CDR1 MNHEY and CDR2 SMNVEV (reference sequence). The CDR3 is 15 amino acids. DNA of the CDR3: TGTGCCAGCAGTTCCGACAGGGCGTCACGAGATGAAGCTTTCTTT. Its translation is CASSSDRASRDEAFF.

The chain joins TRBV2 to TRBJ2-5; the match to TRBD1 covers 7 bases. The DNA end is a closer match to TRBJ2-7, so the J assignment may be wrong. The CDR3 extends over 14 amino acids. Per the germline V gene, CDR1 is SNHLY and CDR2 is FYNNEI. CDR3: CASSESRTGLEQYF. For the CDR3, the DNA is TGTGCCAGCAGTGAAAGTAGGACAGGACTCGAGCAGTACTTC.

This chain links TRBV10-1 with TRBJ1-1, with 9 nucleotides matching TRBD1. CDR3 length: 12 residues. The junction had 8 bases not matched to a gene; V was cut back by 8 bases and J by 10 bases. Germline loops: CDR1 WNHNN, CDR2 SYGVQD (reference sequence). CDR3 amino acids: CASGHQTGGAFF. The CDR3 DNA reads as TGCGCCAGCGGTCATCAGACAGGGGGAGCTTTCTTT.

In this sample, this clone turned up a few times. The V call is TRBV19, the J call TRBJ1-2; D is possibly TRBD1 (5 bases). V lost 5 bases to trimming and J lost 2 bases, with 18 bases between them. Germline-derived CDR1 and CDR2 are LNHDA and SQIVND (reference sequence). The CDR3 spans 16 residues. The CDR3 region is CASSFIGGSVNYGYTF. The CDR3 coding sequence is TGTGCCAGTAGTTTTATCGGGGGGTCAGTCAACTATGGCTACACCTTC.

V and J are TRBV20-1 and TRBJ1-2; perhaps TRBD1 as D (5 bases). This CDR3 is 11 amino acids long. Deletions cut 8 bases from V and 5 bases from J, with 12 bases between. Germline CDR1 is DFQATT and CDR2 is SNEGSKA (reference sequence). CDR3 nucleotide sequence: TGCAGTACCGGAGGGGATTATGGCTACACCTTC. This sequence encodes CSTGGDYGYTF.

The V call is TRBV14, the J call TRBJ1-1, with no clear D. The CDR3 loop spans 14 amino acids. The germline V gene has CDR1 SGHDN and CDR2 FVKESK. Trimming took off 5 bases at V and 3 bases at J, with 13 bases between the two ends. The CDR3 is CASSVRLGYTEAFF. The CDR3 DNA reads as TGTGCCAGCAGCGTCAGGCTGGGTTACACTGAAGCTTTCTTT.

A single count supports this clone. The chain combines TRBV7-9 with TRBJ2-1, with 7 bases aligning to TRBD2. After removal of 7 bases from V and 12 bases from J, the junction contained 15 bases not matched to a gene. From germline, CDR1 is SEHNR and CDR2 FQNEAQ (reference sequence). The CDR3 consists of 14 residues. CDR3 DNA sequence: TGTGCCAGCACCCTAGATGGGAGGGCTCCGTTGCAGTTCTTC. It translates to CASTLDGRAPLQFF.

V and J are TRBV5-1 and TRBJ2-5; D possibly corresponds to TRBD2 (6 bases). The J call may be in error: the DNA end matches TRBJ2-7 better. This CDR3 has 15 residues. Germline CDR1 SGHRS, CDR2 YFSETQ. For the CDR3, the DNA is TGCGCCAGCAGCTTCCCCCAGGCAGGAGGGAACGAGCAGTACTTC. Protein product: CASSFPQAGGNEQYF.

This clone was counted between two and nine times. The rearrangement links TRBV6-5 to TRBJ1-1; D is unclear. Germline lookup yields CDR1 MNHEY and CDR2 SVGAGI. There are 14 residues in the CDR3. V was cut by 5 bases and J by 0 bases, with 10 bases left in between. Written as DNA, the CDR3 is TGTGCCAGCAGTCGCCCGAGGATGAACACTGAAGCTTTCTTT. This gives the protein CASSRPRMNTEAFF.

The chain links TRBV29-1 to TRBJ1-1; possible D gene TRBD1, 6 bases. CDR1 and CDR2 (germline): SQVTM, ANQGSEA. Trimming removed 4 bases at V and 1 base at J, with 13 bases between. The CDR3 covers 14 residues. This chain's CDR3 is CSVGGGTSNTEAFF. For the CDR3, the DNA is TGCAGCGTTGGGGGGGGCACCTCGAACACTGAAGCTTTCTTT.

The chain couples TRBV7-2 to TRBJ1-1; a possible D gene is TRBD1 (6 bases). From germline, CDR1 is SGHTA and CDR2 FQGNSA. The CDR3 contains 14 residues. Trimming left V 1 base short and J 1 base short, with 7 bases between. The CDR3 region is CASSLETGNTEAFF. The CDR3 coding sequence is TGTGCCAGCAGCTTAGAGACAGGGAACACTGAAGCTTTCTTT.

The V and J genes are TRBV2 and TRBJ2-1; no reliable D call. CDR3 size: 15 residues. Trimming took 5 bases from V and 0 from J, leaving 11 bases between them. The V gene's germline CDR1 is SNHLY and CDR2 FYNNEI. Written as DNA, the CDR3 is TGTGCCAGCAGTTTTATTGTTAGCTCCTACAATGAGCAGTTCTTC. As protein: CASSFIVSSYNEQFF.